Here is one TCR beta chain with its context. CDR1 and CDR2 (germline): KGHSY, FQNENV. The CDR3 has 16 residues. V shed 3 bases, J shed 6 bases, and the junction held 9 bases outside the gene matches. This entry is derived from a study of control samples from healthy donors and cancer patients. Sequencing used immunoSEQ multiplex PCR; TCRdb keeps in-frame clones, though not all of them. Here the sample spans roughly 130,000 clones, over 85% being singletons. V usage is TRBV16 and J usage is TRBJ1-2; 11 bases align to TRBD1. The receptor's source is a man between 25 and 39 years old in good health. Sequencing was performed on blood. The CDR3, as DNA: TGTGCCAGCAGCCACTCGGACAGGGGGCTTTTGGATGGCTACACCTTC. Translating it yields CASSHSDRGLLDGYTF.